This T cell receptor beta chain was captured by sequencing in a study of blood T cell repertoires in COVID-19. Study-level information: Both acute and convalescent COVID-19 samples were obtained from the United States, Italy and Spain. PBMCs, B-cell-depleted T cells, or T cells were the source of the cDNA or gDNA that made up the material.

The CDR3 consists of 13 residues. Looked up from germline, CDR1 is SGHTA and CDR2 is FQGNSA. V was clipped by 0 bases and J by 4 bases, with 7 bases between them. As originally analysed: Estimation of nucleated cell counts was performed using reference gene primer amplification. Libraries were prepared by immunoSEQ multiplex PCR; TCRdb keeps only in-frame clonotypes and omits some of them. V and J calls and clone size are copied from that table; D and trimming were computed from the DNA. The sample lists tens of thousands of clones, 80% seen once, with about 17% in the top ten. This TCR came from a woman older than 75 with active or convalescent COVID-19. Input material: peripheral blood. This chain connects TRBV7-2 to TRBJ2-7; unclear D gene. This CDR3 is CASSLANSYEQYF. CDR3 DNA: TGTGCCAGCAGCTTAGCCAACAGTTACGAGCAGTACTTC.